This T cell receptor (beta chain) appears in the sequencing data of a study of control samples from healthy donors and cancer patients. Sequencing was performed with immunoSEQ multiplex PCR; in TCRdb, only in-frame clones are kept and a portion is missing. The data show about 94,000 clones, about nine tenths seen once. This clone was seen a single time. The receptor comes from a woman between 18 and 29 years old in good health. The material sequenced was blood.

The CDR3 nucleotides read TGTGCCATCGGAGCTCTCTCAGGGGACACCGGGGAGCTGTTTTTT. Protein: CAIGALSGDTGELFF. The rearrangement joins TRBV10-3 to TRBJ2-2; a possible D gene is TRBD1 (6 bases). The CDR3 is 15 amino acids. The germline gives CDR1 ENHRY, CDR2 SYGVKD. V lost 8 bases and J 3 bases, leaving 16 bases between the germline ends.